This T cell receptor (beta chain) came from a study of cytomegalovirus exposure and HLA in healthy donors. Background on the study: There were about 86 million unique TCRs (from HLA-typed donors) in an early data release. Study-level results: In an earlier analysis, most TCR beta V segments were productive about 87% or about 30% of the time.

A note on this clone: Antigen unknown.

60 Vbeta and 13 Jbeta primers were used in PCR. The data were produced by immunoSEQ multiplex PCR, yet TCRdb's version contains in-frame clones alone and is incomplete. Here the sample spans more than 70,000 clones, around 80% being singletons. Germline values: CDR1 LNHDA, CDR2 SQIVND (reference sequence). The length of the CDR3 is 16 residues. V was pared by 1 base and J by 4 bases, with 7 bases of the junction left unmatched. The sample comprised PBMCs. The origin of this receptor is a man aged 25-40 years in good health and CMV-seropositive. The genes are TRBV19 and TRBJ2-3; 8 nucleotides line up with TRBD2. The CDR3 nucleotides are TGTGCCAGTAGTATAGGTTCAGCGGGAGCTGCAGATACGCAGTATTTT. Amino acid sequence: CASSIGSAGAADTQYF.